These T cell receptor beta chains were read from a single sample in a study of cytomegalovirus exposure and HLA in healthy donors. Profiling relied on immunoSEQ multiplex PCR, and the TCRdb table lists in-frame clones only, not all of them. This table has fewer than 55,000 clones, around 72% appearing once. The sequenced material came from PBMCs. The receptors were gathered from a woman aged 50 to 65 in good health and CMV-seropositive. Each CDR3 is given with its conserved first and last residue. A D gene is named only where the DNA matches it firmly. Rows may omit the clone size; those that give it use once, few, many or a size class.

size	V	J	D	DNA	CDR3
-	TRBV5-1	TRBJ1-2	TRBD1	TGCGCCAGCAGCCTGGACAGGGGGCGCATCTATGGCTACACCTTC	CASSLDRGRIYGYTF
-	TRBV4-1	TRBJ2-1	-	TGCGCCAGCAGCCAAGCAGGACGGACTTCTGAGCAGTTCTTC	CASSQAGRTSEQFF
-	TRBV9	TRBJ2-1	TRBD2	TGTGCCAGCAGTCTCAGCGGGAGCCGATACAATGAGCAGTTCTTC	CASSLSGSRYNEQFF
few	TRBV6-5	TRBJ2-7	TRBD1	TGTGCCAGCAGCCCCTCCGAGGGACAGTTCTACGAGCAGTACTTC	CASSPSEGQFYEQYF
-	TRBV29-1	TRBJ2-2	-	TGCAGCGTGAAGGGAGCGGGGAACACCGGGGAGCTGTTTTTT	CSVKGAGNTGELFF
-	TRBV19	TRBJ2-3	TRBD1	TGTGCCAGTAGTAGGGGACAGGGAAGGGCAGATACGCAGTATTTT	CASSRGQGRADTQYF
-	TRBV6-5	TRBJ1-4	-	TGTGCCAGCAGTGAAGGGACACGGCAGTTTTTT	CASSEGTRQFF
-	TRBV2	TRBJ2-6	-	TGTGCCAGCACTAGAAGTCGGTTTGGGGCCAACGTCCTGACTTTC	CASTRSRFGANVLTF
-	TRBV4-1	TRBJ2-2	TRBD2	TGCGCCAGCAGCTCTAGAGCGGGGGGCCCTAACACCGGGGAGCTGTTTTTT	CASSSRAGGPNTGELFF
-	TRBV7-3	TRBJ2-3	-	TGTGCCAGCAGCCCCGCCGGGGGAGATACGCAGTATTTT	CASSPAGGDTQYF
-	TRBV7-8	TRBJ2-2	TRBD2	TGTGCCAGCAGCTTAAGACTAGCGGGGGGCCCCGGGGAGCTGTTTTTT	CASSLRLAGGPGELFF
-	TRBV21-1	TRBJ2-1	-	TGTGCCAGCAGCAAAACTAGCGGGACGGATGAGCAGTTCTTC	CASSKTSGTDEQFF
-	TRBV9	TRBJ1-5	-	TGTGCCAGCAGCGTCGCAGGGGTTAGCAATCAGCCCCAGCATTTT	CASSVAGVSNQPQHF
few	TRBV7-2	TRBJ2-1	TRBD2	TGTGCCAGCAGCTCTCCCGGGAGGAATAACAATGAGCAGTTCTTC	CASSSPGRNNNEQFF
hyperexpanded	TRBV13	TRBJ2-1	TRBD2	TGTGCCAGCAGCGTTAGCGGGAGTTGGTCCTACAATGAGCAGTTCTTC	CASSVSGSWSYNEQFF
-	TRBV7-9	TRBJ1-2	TRBD1	TGTGCCAGCAGCGACCCACAGGGGGCGAGGATCTATGGCTACACCTTC	CASSDPQGARIYGYTF
few	TRBV13	TRBJ2-7	TRBD1	TGTGCCAGCAGCTTCCACAACAGGGGATACGAGCAGTACTTC	CASSFHNRGYEQYF
few	TRBV10-3	TRBJ2-7	TRBD2	TGTGCCGCATCTAGCGGGGGAACGTACGAGCAGTACTTC	CAASSGGTYEQYF
-	TRBV29-1	TRBJ2-1	-	TGCAGCGTTGAAGACCTCAGGGCAGGCGTGCAGTTCTTC	CSVEDLRAGVQFF
-	TRBV14	TRBJ1-6	-	TGTGCCAGCAGTTCGGGACTGTATAATTCACCCCTCCACTTT	CASSSGLYNSPLHF
-	TRBV5-4	TRBJ1-5	-	TGTGCCAGCAGCTTTTTTCGCCGGGATCAGCCCCAGCATTTT	CASSFFRRDQPQHF
-	TRBV5-1	TRBJ2-7	-	TGCGCCAGCAGCTTGGTCAAGCTCTACGAGCAGTACTTC	CASSLVKLYEQYF
-	TRBV5-4	TRBJ2-5	-	TGTGCCAGCAGCTTTGGAGGACAGACCCAGTACTTC	CASSFGGQTQYF
-	TRBV28	TRBJ2-7	-	TGTGCCAGCAGCACCAGACTAGTAGCTCGCGAGCAGTACTTC	CASSTRLVAREQYF
-	TRBV7-2	TRBJ2-6	-	TGTGCCAGCACCCTCTCTGTATCTGGGGCCAACGTCCTGACTTTC	CASTLSVSGANVLTF
-	TRBV18	TRBJ1-5	-	TGTGCCAGCTCACTAGCCGGGGATGGCAATCAGCCCCAGCATTTT	CASSLAGDGNQPQHF
-	TRBV7-3	TRBJ2-1	TRBD2	TGTGCCAGCAGCTCGACTAGCGGGTACAATGAGCAGTTCTTC	CASSSTSGYNEQFF
-	TRBV7-6	TRBJ1-2	TRBD1	TGTGCCAGCAGCCCCGCGGAAGGGGGCCTTAACTATGGCTACACCTTC	CASSPAEGGLNYGYTF
-	TRBV19	TRBJ1-5	-	TGTGCCAGACCCAGCGGGGGGGCGAGGCAGCCCCAGCATTTT	CARPSGGARQPQHF
-	TRBV28	TRBJ1-2	TRBD1	TGTGCCAGCAGCTCCGACAGGGTGAATGGCTACACCTTC	CASSSDRVNGYTF
-	TRBV7-3	TRBJ1-5	-	TGTGCCAGCAGTTTTGACAGGTTCGGCAATCAGCCCCAGCATTTT	CASSFDRFGNQPQHF
once	TRBV7-9	TRBJ1-4	TRBD1	TGTGCCAGCAGCCCTAAACAGGGGGGAGAAAAACTGTTTTTT	CASSPKQGGEKLFF
-	TRBV9	TRBJ2-7	TRBD2	TGTGCCAGCAGCGTAGCGGCGGGAGGGGGCTACGAGCAGTACTTC	CASSVAAGGGYEQYF
-	TRBV27	TRBJ2-6	-	TGTGCCAGCAGTTCCCTTTCTCTCTGGGCCAACGTCCTGACTTTC	CASSSLSLWANVLTF
once	TRBV9	TRBJ2-4	TRBD2	TGTGCCAGCAGCGTAGGACCTAGCGGGAGTATATTAAACATTCAGTACTTC	CASSVGPSGSILNIQYF
-	TRBV30	TRBJ2-7	-	TGTGCCTGGAGTGTAGTCACCTACGAGCAGTACTTC	CAWSVVTYEQYF
-	TRBV5-6	TRBJ2-3	-	TGTGCCAGCAGCCCGGGTCGCACAGATACGCAGTATTTT	CASSPGRTDTQYF
once	TRBV5-1	TRBJ2-5	TRBD1	TGCGCCAGCAGCTGGACCGCGACAGGGATGCAAGAGACCCAGTACTTC	CASSWTATGMQETQYF
-	TRBV9	TRBJ1-1	TRBD1	TGTGCCAGCAGCGCTCGGACAGGCAGTGAAGCTTTCTTT	CASSARTGSEAFF
-	TRBV5-1	TRBJ1-5	-	TGCGCCAGCAGCCGGGTGTCGGGGAGCAATCAGCCCCAGCATTTT	CASSRVSGSNQPQHF
-	TRBV7-8	TRBJ2-1	TRBD1	TGTGCCAGCAGCTTTGCAGGGGGCAATGAGCAGTTCTTC	CASSFAGGNEQFF
-	TRBV11-2	TRBJ2-2	TRBD1	TGTGCCAGCAGGATCACAGGGGGGAACACCGGGGAGCTGTTTTTT	CASRITGGNTGELFF
-	TRBV4-3	TRBJ2-1	-	TGCGCCAGCAGCCAAGACCCGAGACTACCGTACAATGAGCAGTTCTTC	CASSQDPRLPYNEQFF
-	TRBV9	TRBJ2-7	-	TGTGCCAGCAGCCCCTTTAGAGGGGGGGCCTACGAGCAGTACTTC	CASSPFRGGAYEQYF
once	TRBV6-6	TRBJ1-6	-	TGTGCCAGCAGTTACTCCGCTGGGGAGAGAAGCCTCCACTTT	CASSYSAGERSLHF
-	TRBV7-9	TRBJ1-2	TRBD1	TGTTCCAGCGGACAGGGGAGCTATGGCTACACCTTC	CSSGQGSYGYTF
-	TRBV5-5	TRBJ1-1	-	TGTGCCAGCAGCTCTCTGGGGCGCCCGAAAGCTTTCTTT	CASSSLGRPKAFF
once	TRBV13	TRBJ1-1	-	TGTGCCAGCAGCTTTCGTGTCACTGAAGCTTTCTTT	CASSFRVTEAFF
-	TRBV7-8	TRBJ2-7	-	TGTGCCAGCAGCTTGACACGCCGACAGGACTACGAGCAGTACTTC	CASSLTRRQDYEQYF
once	TRBV18	TRBJ1-1	TRBD1	TGTGCCAGCTCACCTCTGCCCGGGACAGGTCAGAACACTGAAGCTTTCTTT	CASSPLPGTGQNTEAFF
-	TRBV2	TRBJ2-4	-	TGTGCCAGCAGGGGCGGGACAGCCAAACTAGCCAAAAACATTCAGTACTTC	CASRGGTAKLAKNIQYF
-	TRBV7-6	TRBJ1-5	TRBD1	TGTGCCAGCAGCGAACAGGGGGCCGGCAATCAGCCCCAGCATTTT	CASSEQGAGNQPQHF
-	TRBV6-1	TRBJ1-2	TRBD1	TGTGCCAGCAGGAGGGGACAGGCCAACTATGGCTACACCTTC	CASRRGQANYGYTF
-	TRBV7-2	TRBJ2-6	TRBD1	TGTGCCAGCAGCTTACGGACAGGGGCCCACTCTGGGGCCAACGTCCTGACTTTC	CASSLRTGAHSGANVLTF
-	TRBV7-8	TRBJ2-7	-	TGTGCCAGCAGCCCTCTAGGTTTGGGGGCGGCCTACGAGCAGTACTTC	CASSPLGLGAAYEQYF
-	TRBV18	TRBJ2-7	TRBD2	TGTGCCAGCTCACCTAGCGGGGGGGCAGGAGAGCAGTACTTC	CASSPSGGAGEQYF
-	TRBV28	TRBJ2-7	-	TGTGCCAGTTATGACGGGAGCTCCTACGAGCAGTACTTC	CASYDGSSYEQYF